This T cell receptor (beta chain) was sequenced in a study of blood T cell repertoires in COVID-19. Study as a whole: Samples taken during acute and convalescent COVID-19 were collected in the United States, Italy and Spain. From T cells, B-cell-depleted T cells, or PBMCs came the material, which was cDNA or gDNA.

V trimming: 1 base; J trimming: 3 bases; junction bases outside the gene matches: 17. This CDR3 has 19 residues. The germline V gene encodes CDR1 LNHDA and CDR2 SQIVND (reference sequence). In the original workflow: Cell counts per sample came from amplifying reference gene primers. Method: immunoSEQ multiplex PCR; TCRdb's copy keeps in-frame clones and lacks some. From that table come the V and J calls and clone size; the DNA was used to work out D and trimming. Among 100,000 to 120,000 clones, 85% were seen once, and the ten largest hold about 13%. J is TRBJ1-2 and V is TRBV19, with 7 bases lining up with TRBD1. The sample taken for sequencing was peripheral blood. The receptor was isolated from a human donor in a cohort sampled during active COVID-19. In DNA, the CDR3 is TGTGCCAGTAGTATAGGCATCGGGAACCTAGACAGGGCTGACTATGGCTACACCTTC. Protein product: CASSIGIGNLDRADYGYTF.